This T cell receptor (beta chain) appears in the sequencing data of a study of T cells in Graves' hyperthyroidism and ophthalmopathy. Findings and limits, study-wide: Blood also contained most expanded thyroid clonotypes above 0.001.

CDR1 is KGHSH, CDR2 LQKENI, per germline. V was shortened by 6 bases and J by 9 bases, with 20 bases between the two germline ends. CDR3 length equals 14 residues. This clonotype came up many times. The target antigen is unknown. RNA transcripts yielded amplified TCR beta CDR3 regions. The HTBI primer set drove a first-round RT-PCR of the TCR CDR3. TCRdb re-called the multiplex PCR reads with MiXCR, one entry per CDR3 protein. The table shows around 340,000 distinct CDR3 sequences, with about 15% occurring only once. Each diagnosis drew on symptoms, thyroxine, TRAb, thyroid ultrasound and orbital computed tomography findings. Before ophthalmopathy appeared, progressors gave blood at initial hyperthyroidism diagnosis. PBMCs were collected from an approximately 9.2 ml volume of fresh peripheral blood.

This TCR was sampled from a woman aged 30 to 39 with Graves' hyperthyroidism that later progressed to Graves' ophthalmopathy. The chain recombines TRBV18 with TRBJ1-1; weak D call: TRBD1 (5 bases). Sequenced: blood. CDR3 nucleotide sequence: TGTGCCAGCTCCCCGTCGGGGGAGCTAATACAAGCTTTCTTT. It codes for CASSPSGELIQAFF.